This T cell receptor (beta chain) was retrieved from a study of blood T cell repertoires in COVID-19. Per the authors' pipeline: Scientists estimated how many nucleated cells there were by amplifying reference gene primers. Clones were read by immunoSEQ multiplex PCR, and TCRdb kept only the in-frame ones, dropping some. V and J calls and clone size are those listed in that table; D and trimming were worked out from the DNA. The data contain over 600,000 clones, 75% to 90% of them singletons. The receptor comes from a woman younger than 30 with acute or convalescent COVID-19. Sample: peripheral blood.

DNA for the CDR3: TGTGCCAGCAGCTTCGGACAGGGGACCTACAATGAGCAGTTCTTC. It specifies CASSFGQGTYNEQFF. The V gene is TRBV7-9, the J gene TRBJ2-1; 9 nucleotides agree with TRBD1. Germline V gene data show CDR1 as SEHNR and CDR2 as FQNEAQ (reference sequence). Trimming took 3 bases from V and 2 from J; bases not matched to a gene: 2. The CDR3 length is 15 residues.